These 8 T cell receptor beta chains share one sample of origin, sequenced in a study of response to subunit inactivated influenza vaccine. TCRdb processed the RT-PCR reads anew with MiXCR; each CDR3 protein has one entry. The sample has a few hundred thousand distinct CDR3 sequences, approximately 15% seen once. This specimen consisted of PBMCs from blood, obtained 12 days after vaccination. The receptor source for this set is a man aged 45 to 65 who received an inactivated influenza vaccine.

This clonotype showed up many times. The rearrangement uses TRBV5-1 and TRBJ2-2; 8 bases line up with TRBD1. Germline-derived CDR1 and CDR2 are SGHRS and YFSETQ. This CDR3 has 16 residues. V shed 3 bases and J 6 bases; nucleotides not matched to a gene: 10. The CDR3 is CASSSAGGEAAGELFF. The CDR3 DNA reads TGCGCCAGCAGCTCCGCAGGGGGCGAAGCGGCCGGGGAGCTGTTTTTT.

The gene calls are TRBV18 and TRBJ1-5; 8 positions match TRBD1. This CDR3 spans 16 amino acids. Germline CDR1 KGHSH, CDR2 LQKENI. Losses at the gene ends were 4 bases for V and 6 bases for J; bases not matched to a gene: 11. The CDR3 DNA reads TGTGCCAGCTCACAAACGGGACAGGTGGTTCGTCAGCCCCAGCATTTT. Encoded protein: CASSQTGQVVRQPQHF.

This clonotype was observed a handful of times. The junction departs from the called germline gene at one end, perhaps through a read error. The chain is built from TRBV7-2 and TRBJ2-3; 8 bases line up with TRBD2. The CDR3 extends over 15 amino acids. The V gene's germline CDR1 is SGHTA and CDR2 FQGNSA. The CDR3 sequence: CASNLAGLGLDTQYF. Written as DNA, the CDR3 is TGTGCCAGCAACTTAGCGGGGTTGGGTCTTGATACGCAGTATTTT. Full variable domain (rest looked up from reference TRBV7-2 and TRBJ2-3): GAGVSQSPSNKVTEKGKDVELRCDPISGHTALYWYRQSLGQGLEFLIYFQGNSAPDKSGLPSDRFSAERTGGSVSTLTIQRTQQEDSAVYLCASNLAGLGLDTQYFGPGTRLTVL.

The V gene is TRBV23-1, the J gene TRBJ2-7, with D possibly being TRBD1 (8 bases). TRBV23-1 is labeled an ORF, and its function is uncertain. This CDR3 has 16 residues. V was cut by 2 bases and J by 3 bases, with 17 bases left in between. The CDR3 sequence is CASSQPNRGGIYEQYF. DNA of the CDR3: TGCGCCAGCAGTCAACCGAACAGGGGGGGAATCTACGAGCAGTACTTC.

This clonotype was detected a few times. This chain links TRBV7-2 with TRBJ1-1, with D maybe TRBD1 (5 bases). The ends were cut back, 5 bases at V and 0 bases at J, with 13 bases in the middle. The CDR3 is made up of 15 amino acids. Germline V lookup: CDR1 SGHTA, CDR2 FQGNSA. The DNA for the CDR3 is TGTGCCAGCAGCCTCCGGGACGCAGTGAACACTGAAGCTTTCTTT. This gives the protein CASSLRDAVNTEAFF.

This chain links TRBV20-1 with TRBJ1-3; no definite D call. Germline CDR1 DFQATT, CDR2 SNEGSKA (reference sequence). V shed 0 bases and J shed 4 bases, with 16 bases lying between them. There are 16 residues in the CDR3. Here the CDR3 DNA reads TGCAGTGCTAGAGATCGGCAGGTGGGAGGAGGAAACACCATATATTTT. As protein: CSARDRQVGGGNTIYF.

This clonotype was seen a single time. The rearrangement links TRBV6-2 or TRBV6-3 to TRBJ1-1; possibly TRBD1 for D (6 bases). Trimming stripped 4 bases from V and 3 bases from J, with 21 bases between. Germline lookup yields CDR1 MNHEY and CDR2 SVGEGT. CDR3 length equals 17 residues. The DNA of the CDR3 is TGTGCCAGCAGTTTAGCCTCCCCGGGACAATCTTACACTGAAGCTTTCTTT. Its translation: CASSLASPGQSYTEAFF.

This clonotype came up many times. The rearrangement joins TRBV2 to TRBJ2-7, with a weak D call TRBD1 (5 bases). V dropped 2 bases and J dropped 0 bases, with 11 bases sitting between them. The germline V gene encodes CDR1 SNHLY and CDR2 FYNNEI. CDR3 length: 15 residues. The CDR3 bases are TGTGCCAGCAGTGAACAGGGATGGGGCTCCTACGAGCAGTACTTC. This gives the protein CASSEQGWGSYEQYF.